This TCR beta chain originates from a study of cytomegalovirus exposure and HLA in healthy donors. The study's findings and limits: There was a cluster of highly shared sequence variants that was likely a sequencing artifact.

The PCR employed 60 Vbeta primers together with 13 Jbeta primers. Sequenced by immunoSEQ multiplex PCR; TCRdb stores in-frame clones only, minus some. The table records some 120,000 clones, 81% of them present only once. About this clone itself: Its target is unknown.

Germline V lookup: CDR1 KGHSH, CDR2 LQKENI. V trimming: 2 bases; J trimming: 5 bases; junction bases outside the gene matches: 4. CDR3 length: 15 residues. The chain carries TRBV18 and TRBJ2-1; 9 nucleotides agree with TRBD1. The receptor was derived from a woman between 25 and 40 years old in good health and CMV-seronegative. Material for sequencing was PBMCs. The CDR3 is CASSPAQGAHNEQFF. CDR3 coding DNA: TGTGCCAGCTCACCAGCACAGGGGGCCCACAATGAGCAGTTCTTC.